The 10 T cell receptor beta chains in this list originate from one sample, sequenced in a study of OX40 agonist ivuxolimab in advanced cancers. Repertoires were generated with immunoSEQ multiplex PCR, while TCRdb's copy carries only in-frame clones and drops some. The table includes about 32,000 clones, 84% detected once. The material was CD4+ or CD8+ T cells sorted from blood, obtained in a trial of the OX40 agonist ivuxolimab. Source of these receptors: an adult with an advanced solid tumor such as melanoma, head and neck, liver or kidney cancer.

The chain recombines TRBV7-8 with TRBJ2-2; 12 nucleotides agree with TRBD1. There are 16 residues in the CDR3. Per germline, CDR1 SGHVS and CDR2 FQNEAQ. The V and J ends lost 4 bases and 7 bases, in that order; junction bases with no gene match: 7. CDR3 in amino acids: CASSSPGQGAIGELFF. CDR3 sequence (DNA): TGTGCCAGCAGCTCTCCGGGACAGGGGGCAATCGGGGAGCTGTTTTTT.

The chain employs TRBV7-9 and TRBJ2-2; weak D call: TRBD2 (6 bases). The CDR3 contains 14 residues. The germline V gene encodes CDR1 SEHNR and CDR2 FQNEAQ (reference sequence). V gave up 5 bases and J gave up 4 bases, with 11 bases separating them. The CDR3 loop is CASSPVGGTGELFF. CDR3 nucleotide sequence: TGTGCCAGCAGCCCCGTGGGGGGCACCGGGGAGCTGTTTTTT.

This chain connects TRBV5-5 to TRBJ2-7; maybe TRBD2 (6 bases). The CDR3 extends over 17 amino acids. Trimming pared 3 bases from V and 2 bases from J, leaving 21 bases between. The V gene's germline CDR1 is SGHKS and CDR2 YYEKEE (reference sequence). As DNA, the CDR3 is TGTGCCAGCAGCTACCGGACGGCGGGACTGGTCCCCTACGAGCAGTACTTC. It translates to CASSYRTAGLVPYEQYF. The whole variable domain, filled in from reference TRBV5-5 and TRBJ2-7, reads DAGVTQSPTHLIKTRGQQVTLRCSPISGHKSVSWYQQVLGQGPQFIFQYYEKEERGRGNFPDRFSARQFPNYSSELNVNALLLGDSALYLCASSYRTAGLVPYEQYFGPGTRLTVT.

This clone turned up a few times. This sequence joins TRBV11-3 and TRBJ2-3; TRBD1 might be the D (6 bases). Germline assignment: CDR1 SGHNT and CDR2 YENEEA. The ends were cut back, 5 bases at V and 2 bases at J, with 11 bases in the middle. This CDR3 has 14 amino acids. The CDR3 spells CASSPNRDTDTQYF. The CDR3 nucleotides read TGTGCCAGCAGCCCTAACAGGGACACAGATACGCAGTATTTT.

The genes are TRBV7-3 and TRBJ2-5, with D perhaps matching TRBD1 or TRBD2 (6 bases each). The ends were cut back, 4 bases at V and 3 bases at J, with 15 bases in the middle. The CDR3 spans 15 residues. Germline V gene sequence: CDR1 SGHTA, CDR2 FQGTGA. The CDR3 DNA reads TGTGCCAGCAGCTCCCTTGGGGGCGGGGAAGAGACCCAGTACTTC. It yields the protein CASSSLGGGEETQYF.

This CDR3 is CASSILSGDSTDTQYF. In nucleotides, the CDR3 is TGTGCCAGTAGTATACTGAGCGGGGATAGCACAGATACGCAGTATTTT. This rearrangement joins TRBV19 to TRBJ2-3; 7 nucleotides match TRBD2. Losses at the gene ends were 2 bases for V and 0 bases for J; bases not matched to a gene: 5. Per germline, CDR1 LNHDA and CDR2 SQIVND (reference sequence). The CDR3 consists of 16 residues.

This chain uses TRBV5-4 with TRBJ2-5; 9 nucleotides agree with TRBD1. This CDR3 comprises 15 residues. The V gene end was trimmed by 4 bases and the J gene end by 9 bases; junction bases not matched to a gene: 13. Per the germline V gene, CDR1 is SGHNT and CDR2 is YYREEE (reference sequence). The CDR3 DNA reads TGTGCCAGCAGCATCCGGGACAGGGCCCTCATGGCCCAGTACTTC. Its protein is CASSIRDRALMAQYF.

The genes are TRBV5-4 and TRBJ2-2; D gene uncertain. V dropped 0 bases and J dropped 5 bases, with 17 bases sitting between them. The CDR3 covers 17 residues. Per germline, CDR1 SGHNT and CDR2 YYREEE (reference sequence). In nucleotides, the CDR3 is TGTGCCAGCAGCTTGGTCTTGGTAGGAGTCAGGACCGGGGAGCTGTTTTTT. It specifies CASSLVLVGVRTGELFF.

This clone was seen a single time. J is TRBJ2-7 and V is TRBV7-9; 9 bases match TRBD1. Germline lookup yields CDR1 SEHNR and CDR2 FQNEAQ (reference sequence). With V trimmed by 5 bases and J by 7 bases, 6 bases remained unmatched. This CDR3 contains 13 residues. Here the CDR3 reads CASSTGQGGEQYF. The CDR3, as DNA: TGTGCCAGCAGCACGGGACAGGGAGGGGAGCAGTACTTC.

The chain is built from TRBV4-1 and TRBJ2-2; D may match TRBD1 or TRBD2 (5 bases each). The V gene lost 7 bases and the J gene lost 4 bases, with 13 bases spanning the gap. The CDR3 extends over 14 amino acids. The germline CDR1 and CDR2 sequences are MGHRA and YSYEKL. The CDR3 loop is CASKWGSLTGELFF. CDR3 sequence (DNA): TGCGCCAGCAAGTGGGGGAGCCTCACCGGGGAGCTGTTTTTT.